This T cell receptor beta chain was sequenced for a study of blood T cell repertoires in COVID-19. Across the whole study: COVID-19 samples, acute and convalescent, were from the United States, Italy and Spain.

The CDR3 has 14 amino acids. Germline lookup yields CDR1 KGHDR and CDR2 SFDVKD. V lost 8 bases to trimming and J lost 1 base; unmatched junction nucleotides: 2. In the original workflow: Nucleated cell counts were estimated from reference gene primer amplification. TCRdb's copy holds only in-frame clones and misses some; the assay was immunoSEQ multiplex PCR. From that table come the V and J calls and clone size; the DNA was used to work out D and trimming. The sample has about 110,000 clones, around nine tenths seen once. The origin of this receptor is a human donor in a cohort sampled during active COVID-19. The V and J genes are TRBV24-1 and TRBJ2-2; 8 bases map to TRBD1. The sequenced sample was peripheral blood. Here the CDR3 reads CATTGQENTGELFF. CDR3 nucleotide sequence: TGTGCCACCACGGGACAGGAGAACACCGGGGAGCTGTTTTTT.